This TCR beta chain was profiled in a study of blood T cell repertoires in COVID-19. Study details: T cells, B-cell-depleted T cells, or PBMCs supplied cDNA or gDNA.

The protocol was immunoSEQ multiplex PCR, while the TCRdb copy is restricted to in-frame clones and leaves out a portion. The table has over 250,000 clones, 80% to 95% seen once. Participants' own reports of clinical history determined their cohort assignment. Donors in Cohort 3 who had recovered were those with two negative PCRs, healthcare professional clearance, or resolution of their symptoms. Losses at the gene ends were 7 bases for V and 4 bases for J; bases not matched to a gene: 10. This CDR3 has 15 residues. The germline gives CDR1 SNHLY, CDR2 FYNNEI. The chain employs TRBV2 and TRBJ2-5; 9 bases are a match to TRBD2. The sequence was obtained from a woman aged 30 to 39 who had recovered from COVID-19. The source material was PBMCs or T cells enriched from blood (not recorded which). CDR3 sequence: CASTLLAGVGETQYF. The CDR3 bases are TGTGCCAGCACCTTATTAGCGGGAGTCGGAGAGACCCAGTACTTC.